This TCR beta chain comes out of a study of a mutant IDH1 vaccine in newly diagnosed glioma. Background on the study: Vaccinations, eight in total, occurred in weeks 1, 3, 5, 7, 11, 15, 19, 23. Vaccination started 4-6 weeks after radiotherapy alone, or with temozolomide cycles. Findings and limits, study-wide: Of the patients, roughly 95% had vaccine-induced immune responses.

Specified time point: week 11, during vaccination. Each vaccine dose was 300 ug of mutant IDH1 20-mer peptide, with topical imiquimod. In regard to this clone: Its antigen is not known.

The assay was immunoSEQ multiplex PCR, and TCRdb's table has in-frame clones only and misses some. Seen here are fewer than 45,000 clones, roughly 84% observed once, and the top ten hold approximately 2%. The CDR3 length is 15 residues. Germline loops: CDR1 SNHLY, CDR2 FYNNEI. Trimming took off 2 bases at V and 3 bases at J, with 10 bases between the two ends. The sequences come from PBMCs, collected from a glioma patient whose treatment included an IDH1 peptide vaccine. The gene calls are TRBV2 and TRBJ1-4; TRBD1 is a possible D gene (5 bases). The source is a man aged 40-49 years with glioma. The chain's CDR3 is CASSEWGVANEKLFF. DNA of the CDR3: TGTGCCAGCAGTGAATGGGGGGTTGCTAATGAAAAACTGTTTTTT.